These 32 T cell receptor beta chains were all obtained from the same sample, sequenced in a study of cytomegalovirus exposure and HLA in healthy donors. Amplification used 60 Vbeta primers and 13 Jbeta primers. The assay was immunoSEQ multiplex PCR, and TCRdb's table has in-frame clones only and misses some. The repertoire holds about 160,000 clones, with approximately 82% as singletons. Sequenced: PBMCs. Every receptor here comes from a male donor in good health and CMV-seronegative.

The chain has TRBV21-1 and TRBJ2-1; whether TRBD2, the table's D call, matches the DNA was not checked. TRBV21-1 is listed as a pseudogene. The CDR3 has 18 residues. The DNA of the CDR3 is TGTGCCAGCAGCAAAAGGGCAGCGGGAGGACAGAATTACAATGAGCAGTTCTTC. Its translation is CASSKRAAGGQNYNEQFF.

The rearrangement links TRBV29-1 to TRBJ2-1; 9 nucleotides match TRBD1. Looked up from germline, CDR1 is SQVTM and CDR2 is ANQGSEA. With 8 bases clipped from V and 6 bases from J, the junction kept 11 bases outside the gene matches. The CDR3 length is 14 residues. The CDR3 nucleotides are TGCAGCACTACCCCGACAGGGGGAGTCAATGAGCAGTTCTTC. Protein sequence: CSTTPTGGVNEQFF.

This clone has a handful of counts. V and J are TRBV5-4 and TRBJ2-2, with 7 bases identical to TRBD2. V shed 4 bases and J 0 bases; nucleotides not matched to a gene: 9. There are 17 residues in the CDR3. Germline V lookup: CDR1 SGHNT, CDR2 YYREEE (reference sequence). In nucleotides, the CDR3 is TGTGCCAGCAGCCCCCCTCGGAGCGGGGCGAACACCGGGGAGCTGTTTTTT. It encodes CASSPPRSGANTGELFF.

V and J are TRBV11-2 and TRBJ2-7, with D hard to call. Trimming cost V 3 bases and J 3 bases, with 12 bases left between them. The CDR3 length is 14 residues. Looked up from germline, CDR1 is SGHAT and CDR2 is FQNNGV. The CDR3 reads CASSFLQVGYEQYF. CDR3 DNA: TGTGCCAGCAGCTTTCTCCAGGTCGGCTACGAGCAGTACTTC. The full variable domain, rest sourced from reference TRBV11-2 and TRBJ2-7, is EAGVAQSPRYKIIEKRQSVAFWCNPISGHATLYWYQQILGQGPKLLIQFQNNGVVDDSQLPKDRFSAERLKGVDSTLKIQPAKLEDSAVYLCASSFLQVGYEQYFGPGTRLTVT.

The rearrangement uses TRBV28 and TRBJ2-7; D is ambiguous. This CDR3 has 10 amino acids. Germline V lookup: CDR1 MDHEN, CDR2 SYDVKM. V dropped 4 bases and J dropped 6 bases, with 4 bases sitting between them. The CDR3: CASSSSEQYF. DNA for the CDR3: TGTGCCAGCAGTTCCAGCGAGCAGTACTTC.

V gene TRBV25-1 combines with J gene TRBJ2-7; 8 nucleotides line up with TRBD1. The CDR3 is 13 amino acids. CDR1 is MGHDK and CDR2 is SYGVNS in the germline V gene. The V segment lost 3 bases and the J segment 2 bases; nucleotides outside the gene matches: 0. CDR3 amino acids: CASSETGAYEQYF. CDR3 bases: TGTGCCAGCAGTGAGACAGGGGCCTACGAGCAGTACTTC.

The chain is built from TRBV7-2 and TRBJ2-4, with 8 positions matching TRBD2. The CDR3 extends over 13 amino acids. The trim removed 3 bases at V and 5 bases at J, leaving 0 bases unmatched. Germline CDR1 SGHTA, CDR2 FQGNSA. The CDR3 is CASSFGGENIQYF. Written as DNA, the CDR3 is TGTGCCAGCAGCTTCGGGGGGGAAAACATTCAGTACTTC.

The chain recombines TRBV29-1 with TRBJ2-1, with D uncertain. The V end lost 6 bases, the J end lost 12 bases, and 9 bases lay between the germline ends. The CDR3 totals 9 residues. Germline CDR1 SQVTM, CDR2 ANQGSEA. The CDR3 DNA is TGCAGCGTCCTCCCGGGGCAGTTCTTC. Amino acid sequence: CSVLPGQFF.

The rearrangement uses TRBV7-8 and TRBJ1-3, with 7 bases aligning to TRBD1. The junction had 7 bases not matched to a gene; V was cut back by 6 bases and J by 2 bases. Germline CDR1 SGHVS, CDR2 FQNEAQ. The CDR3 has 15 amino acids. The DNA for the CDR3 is TGTGCCAGCAGTCCTTCGGGGACAGCTGGAAACACCATATATTTT. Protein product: CASSPSGTAGNTIYF.

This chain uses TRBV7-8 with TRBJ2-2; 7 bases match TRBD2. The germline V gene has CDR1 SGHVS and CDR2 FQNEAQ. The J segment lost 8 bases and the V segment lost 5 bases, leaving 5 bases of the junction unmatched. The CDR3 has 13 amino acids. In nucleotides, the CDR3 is TGTGCCAGCAGCCGAAGCGGGGCGGGGGAGCTGTTTTTT. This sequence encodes CASSRSGAGELFF.

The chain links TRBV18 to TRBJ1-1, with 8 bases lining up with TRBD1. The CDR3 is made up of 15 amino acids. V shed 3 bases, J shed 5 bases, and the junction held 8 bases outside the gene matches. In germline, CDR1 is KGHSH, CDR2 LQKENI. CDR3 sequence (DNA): TGTGCCAGCTCACCCGAGCGACAGGGGAAAACTGAAGCTTTCTTT. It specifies CASSPERQGKTEAFF.

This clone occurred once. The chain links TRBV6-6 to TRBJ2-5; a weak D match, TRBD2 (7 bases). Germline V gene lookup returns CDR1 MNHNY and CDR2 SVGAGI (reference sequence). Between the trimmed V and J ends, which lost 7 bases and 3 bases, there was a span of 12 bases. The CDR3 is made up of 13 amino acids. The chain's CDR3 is CASIKGGEETQYF. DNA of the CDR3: TGTGCCAGCATCAAGGGGGGGGAAGAGACCCAGTACTTC.

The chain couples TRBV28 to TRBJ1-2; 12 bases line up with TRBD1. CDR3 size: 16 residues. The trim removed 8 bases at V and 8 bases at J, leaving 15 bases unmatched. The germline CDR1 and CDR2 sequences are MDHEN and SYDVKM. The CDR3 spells CASAPSGTGGAEGYTF. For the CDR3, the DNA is TGTGCCAGCGCCCCGTCCGGGACAGGGGGCGCCGAGGGCTACACCTTC.

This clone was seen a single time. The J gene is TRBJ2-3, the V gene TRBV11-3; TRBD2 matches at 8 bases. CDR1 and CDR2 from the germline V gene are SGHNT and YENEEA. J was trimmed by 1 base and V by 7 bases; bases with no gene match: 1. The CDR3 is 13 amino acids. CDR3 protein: CASTGGGTDTQYF. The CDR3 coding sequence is TGTGCCAGCACGGGGGGGGGCACAGATACGCAGTATTTT.

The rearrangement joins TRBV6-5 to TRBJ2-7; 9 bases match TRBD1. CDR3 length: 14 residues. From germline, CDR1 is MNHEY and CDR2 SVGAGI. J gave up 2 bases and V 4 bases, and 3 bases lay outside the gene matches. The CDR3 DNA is TGTGCCAGCAGTTCAGGGACAGGGACCTACGAGCAGTACTTC. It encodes CASSSGTGTYEQYF.

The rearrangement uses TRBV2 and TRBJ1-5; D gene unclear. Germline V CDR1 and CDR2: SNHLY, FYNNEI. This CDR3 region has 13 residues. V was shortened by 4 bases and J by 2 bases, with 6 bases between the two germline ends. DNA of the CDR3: TGTGCCAGCAGTGGTGAGGGCAATCAGCCCCAGCATTTT. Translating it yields CASSGEGNQPQHF. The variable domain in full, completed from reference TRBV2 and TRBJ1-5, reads EPEVTQTPSHQVTQMGQEVILRCVPISNHLYFYWYRQILGQKVEFLVSFYNNEISEKSEIFDDQFSVERPDGSNFTLKIRSTKLEDSAMYFCASSGEGNQPQHFGDGTRLSIL.

The CDR3 protein is CASSSAGGTDTQYF. In DNA form, the CDR3 reads TGTGCCAGCAGCAGCGCGGGAGGCACAGATACGCAGTATTTT. This chain uses TRBV28 with TRBJ2-3; 7 bases agree with TRBD2. Germline lookup yields CDR1 MDHEN and CDR2 SYDVKM. With 6 bases clipped from V and 1 base from J, the junction kept 4 bases outside the gene matches. The CDR3 contains 14 residues.

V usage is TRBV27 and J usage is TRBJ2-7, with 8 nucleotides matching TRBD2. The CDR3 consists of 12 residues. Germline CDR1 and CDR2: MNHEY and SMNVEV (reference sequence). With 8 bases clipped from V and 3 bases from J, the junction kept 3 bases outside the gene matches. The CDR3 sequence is CASRGGLYEQYF. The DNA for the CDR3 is TGTGCCAGCCGGGGGGGACTCTACGAGCAGTACTTC.

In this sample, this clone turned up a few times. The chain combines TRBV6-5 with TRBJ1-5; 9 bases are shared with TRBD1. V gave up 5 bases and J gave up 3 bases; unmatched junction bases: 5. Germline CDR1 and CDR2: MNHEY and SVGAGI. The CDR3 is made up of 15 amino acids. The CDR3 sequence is CASSTRTGANQPQHF. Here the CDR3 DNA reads TGTGCCAGCAGTACCCGGACAGGGGCCAATCAGCCCCAGCATTTT.

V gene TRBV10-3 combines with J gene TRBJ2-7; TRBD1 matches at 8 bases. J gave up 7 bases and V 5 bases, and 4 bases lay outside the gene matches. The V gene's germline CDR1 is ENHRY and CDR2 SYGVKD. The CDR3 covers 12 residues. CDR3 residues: CAISNTGGEQYF. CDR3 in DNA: TGTGCCATCAGTAACACAGGGGGGGAGCAGTACTTC.

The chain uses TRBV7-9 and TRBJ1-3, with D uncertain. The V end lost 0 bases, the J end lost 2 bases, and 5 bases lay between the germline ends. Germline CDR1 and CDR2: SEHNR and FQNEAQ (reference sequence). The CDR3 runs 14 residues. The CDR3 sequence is CASSLANTGNTIYF. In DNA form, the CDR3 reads TGTGCCAGCAGCTTAGCGAACACTGGAAACACCATATATTTT.

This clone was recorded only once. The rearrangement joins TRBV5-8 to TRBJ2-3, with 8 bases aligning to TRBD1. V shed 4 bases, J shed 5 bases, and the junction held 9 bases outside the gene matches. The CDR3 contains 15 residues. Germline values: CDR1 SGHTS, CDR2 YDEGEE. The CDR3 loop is CASSLAGGVVDTQYF. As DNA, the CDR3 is TGTGCCAGCAGCCTGGCAGGGGGCGTTGTAGATACGCAGTATTTT.

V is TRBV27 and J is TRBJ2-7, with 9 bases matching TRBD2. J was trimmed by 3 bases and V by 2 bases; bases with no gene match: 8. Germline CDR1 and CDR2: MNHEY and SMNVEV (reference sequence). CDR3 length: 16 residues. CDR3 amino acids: CASSLRSSGTFYEQYF. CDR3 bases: TGTGCCAGCAGTTTACGGTCTAGCGGGACTTTCTACGAGCAGTACTTC.

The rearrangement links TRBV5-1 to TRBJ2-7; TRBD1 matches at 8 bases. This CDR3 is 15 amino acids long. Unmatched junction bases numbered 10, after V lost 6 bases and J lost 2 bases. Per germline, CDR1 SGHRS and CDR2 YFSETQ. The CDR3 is CASTPTAGGAYEQYF. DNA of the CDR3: TGCGCCAGCACCCCAACGGCAGGGGGCGCCTACGAGCAGTACTTC.

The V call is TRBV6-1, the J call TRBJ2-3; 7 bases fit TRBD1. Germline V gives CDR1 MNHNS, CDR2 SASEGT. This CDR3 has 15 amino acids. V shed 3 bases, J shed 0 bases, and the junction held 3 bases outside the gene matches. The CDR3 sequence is CASSDTGASTDTQYF. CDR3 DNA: TGTGCCAGCAGTGATACAGGGGCTAGCACAGATACGCAGTATTTT.

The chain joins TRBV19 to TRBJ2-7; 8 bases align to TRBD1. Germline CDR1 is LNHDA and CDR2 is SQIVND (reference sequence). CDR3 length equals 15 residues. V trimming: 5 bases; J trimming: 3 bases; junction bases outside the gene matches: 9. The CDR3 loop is CASSRYGQGLYEQYF. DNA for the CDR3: TGTGCCAGTAGTCGGTACGGACAGGGCCTCTACGAGCAGTACTTC. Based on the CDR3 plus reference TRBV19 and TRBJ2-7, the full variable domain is DGGITQSPKYLFRKEGQNVTLSCEQNLNHDAMYWYRQDPGQGLRLIYYSQIVNDFQKGDIAEGYSVSREKKESFPLTVTSAQKNPTAFYLCASSRYGQGLYEQYFGPGTRLTVT.

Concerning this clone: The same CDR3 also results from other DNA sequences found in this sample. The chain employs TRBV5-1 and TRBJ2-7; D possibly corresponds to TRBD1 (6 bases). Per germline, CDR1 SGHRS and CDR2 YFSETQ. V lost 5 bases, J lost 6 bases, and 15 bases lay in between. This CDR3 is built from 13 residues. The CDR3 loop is CASSPDSGLEQYF. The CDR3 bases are TGCGCCAGCAGTCCGGACAGTGGCCTCGAGCAGTACTTC.

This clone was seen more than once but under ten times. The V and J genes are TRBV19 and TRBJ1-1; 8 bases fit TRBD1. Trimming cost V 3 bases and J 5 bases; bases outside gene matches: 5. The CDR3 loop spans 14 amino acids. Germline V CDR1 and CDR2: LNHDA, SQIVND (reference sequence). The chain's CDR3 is CASSISRQGTEAFF. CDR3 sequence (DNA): TGTGCCAGTAGTATCTCCCGACAGGGGACTGAAGCTTTCTTT.

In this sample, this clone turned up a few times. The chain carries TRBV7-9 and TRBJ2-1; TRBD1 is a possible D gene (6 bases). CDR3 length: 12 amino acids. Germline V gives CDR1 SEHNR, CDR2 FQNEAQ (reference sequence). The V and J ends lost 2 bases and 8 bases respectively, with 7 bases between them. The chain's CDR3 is CASSLQGHEQFF. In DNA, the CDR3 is TGTGCCAGCAGCTTACAGGGGCATGAGCAGTTCTTC.

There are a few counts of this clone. CDR3 protein: CASSLWQGGEQYF. The CDR3, as DNA: TGTGCCAGCAGTTTATGGCAGGGTGGCGAGCAGTACTTC. The rearrangement links TRBV27 to TRBJ2-7, with D possibly TRBD1 on 5 matching bases. Germline CDR1 reads MNHEY; CDR2 reads SMNVEV (reference sequence). V lost 1 base, J lost 6 bases, and 10 bases lay in between. This CDR3 spans 13 amino acids.

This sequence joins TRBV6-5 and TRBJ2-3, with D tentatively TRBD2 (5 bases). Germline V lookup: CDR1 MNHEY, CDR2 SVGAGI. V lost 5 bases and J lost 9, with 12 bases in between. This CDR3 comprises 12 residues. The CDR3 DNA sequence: TGTGCCAGCAGTCCCCCAGGAGGCACGCAGTATTTT. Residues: CASSPPGGTQYF.

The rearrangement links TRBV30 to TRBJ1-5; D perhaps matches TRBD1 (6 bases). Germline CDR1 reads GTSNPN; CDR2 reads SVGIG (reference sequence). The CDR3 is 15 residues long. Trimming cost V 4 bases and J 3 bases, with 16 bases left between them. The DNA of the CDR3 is TGTGCCTGGACTATAAGCGGACAGCACAATCAGCCCCAGCATTTT. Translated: CAWTISGQHNQPQHF.